This is a list of T cell receptor beta chains from one sample in a study of cytomegalovirus exposure and HLA in healthy donors. Method: immunoSEQ multiplex PCR; TCRdb's copy keeps in-frame clones and lacks some. The sample lists some 150,000 clones, 75% to 90% occurring once. Input material: PBMCs. Receptor source: a female donor in good health and CMV-seronegative. The CDR3 runs from the conserved cysteine through the conserved F or W. The order of the fields is D gene, J gene, V gene, clone size, CDR3 protein, CDR3 DNA. D genes are given only for firm matches. Clone size is given for some rows only: seen once, a few or many times, or a class if the clone is expanded.

>-|TRBJ2-5|TRBV6-1|-
CASSRVEETQYF
TGTGCCAGCAGCAGGGTTGAAGAGACCCAGTACTTC
>TRBD2|TRBJ2-7|TRBV6-6|-
CASGLTSGSPYEQYF
TGTGCCAGCGGACTGACTAGCGGGAGCCCCTACGAGCAGTACTTC
>TRBD1|TRBJ1-1|TRBV7-9|-
CASGQGGGTEAFF
TGTGCCAGTGGACAGGGCGGCGGCACTGAAGCTTTCTTT
>-|TRBJ1-1|TRBV11-2|-
CASSTWEVNTEAFF
TGTGCCAGCAGTACTTGGGAGGTGAACACTGAAGCTTTCTTT
>TRBD1|TRBJ2-5|TRBV28|-
CASSWGQGAQETQYF
TGTGCCAGCAGTTGGGGACAGGGGGCCCAAGAGACCCAGTACTTC
>-|TRBJ1-1|TRBV5-6|-
CASSRWTAPEAFF
TGTGCCAGCAGCAGATGGACAGCACCTGAAGCTTTCTTT
>-|TRBJ2-1|TRBV25-1|-
CASSEYKGEQFF
TGTGCCAGCAGTGAATATAAGGGGGAGCAGTTCTTC
>-|TRBJ2-7|TRBV29-1|-
CSVELEVGEQYF
TGCAGCGTCGAGCTGGAGGTGGGCGAGCAGTACTTC
>TRBD2|TRBJ2-1|TRBV28|-
CASRVISGSTIVSYNEQFF
TGTGCCAGCAGGGTTATAAGCGGGAGTACTATAGTTTCCTACAATGAGCAGTTCTTC
>-|TRBJ1-1|TRBV27|-
CASRANTEAFF
TGTGCCAGCAGGGCTAACACTGAAGCTTTCTTT
>TRBD2|TRBJ2-1|TRBV5-1|-
CASTRGGYNEQFF
TGCGCCAGCACCCGCGGGGGCTACAATGAGCAGTTCTTC
>-|TRBJ1-2|TRBV6-5|-
CASSHGRGANYGYTF
TGTGCCAGCAGCCACGGGCGGGGGGCTAACTATGGCTACACCTTC
>TRBD2|TRBJ2-1|TRBV30|-
CAWSEVAGVDNEQFF
TGTGCCTGGAGTGAGGTAGCGGGAGTAGATAATGAGCAGTTCTTC
>TRBD1|TRBJ1-1|TRBV2|-
CASSEDRTGNTEAFF
TGTGCCAGCAGTGAAGATAGGACAGGGAACACTGAAGCTTTCTTT
>TRBD2|TRBJ2-7|TRBV7-8|-
CASSLDAGVREQYF
TGTGCCAGCAGCTTAGATGCGGGAGTCCGCGAGCAGTACTTC
>TRBD1|TRBJ2-7|TRBV28|-
CASSTRDREREQYF
TGTGCCAGCTCCACTAGGGACAGGGAGAGGGAGCAGTACTTC
>TRBD2|TRBJ2-1|TRBV5-1|many
CASSASGAYNEQFF
TGCGCCAGCAGTGCCAGCGGGGCCTACAATGAGCAGTTCTTC
>TRBD2|TRBJ2-1|TRBV5-6|-
CASSEGTSGRYNEQFF
TGTGCCAGCAGCGAAGGGACTAGCGGGAGGTACAATGAGCAGTTCTTC
>-|TRBJ1-4|TRBV7-9|once
CASSQTDREKLFF
TGTGCCAGCAGCCAAACGGACAGAGAAAAACTGTTTTTT
>-|TRBJ2-7|TRBV6-6|-
CASTQGGSGSYEQYF
TGTGCCAGCACCCAGGGCGGTTCTGGCTCCTACGAGCAGTACTTC
>TRBD1|TRBJ1-5|TRBV30|-
CAWRAGQRGDQPQHF
TGTGCCTGGAGGGCGGGACAGCGCGGGGATCAGCCCCAGCATTTT
>-|TRBJ1-2|TRBV29-1|-
CSVELVQLGYTF
TGCAGCGTTGAACTGGTACAGCTTGGCTACACCTTC
>TRBD2|TRBJ2-2|TRBV28|-
CASRAGAWDTGELFF
TGTGCCAGCCGAGCGGGAGCTTGGGACACCGGGGAGCTGTTTTTT
>TRBD2|TRBJ2-7|TRBV29-1|-
CSVGSSGEGYEQYF
TGCAGCGTTGGTTCTAGCGGCGAGGGATACGAGCAGTACTTC
>TRBD1|TRBJ1-6|TRBV4-2|few
CASSQDPVGQVVGNSPLHF
TGTGCCAGCAGCCAAGATCCAGTGGGACAGGTCGTGGGTAATTCACCCCTCCACTTT
>-|TRBJ1-2|TRBV18|-
CASSPDSSYGYTF
TGTGCCAGCTCACCCGACAGCTCCTATGGCTACACCTTC
>TRBD1|TRBJ1-5|TRBV6-5|-
CASSYRTGVQPQHF
TGTGCCAGCAGTTATCGGACAGGGGTTCAGCCCCAGCATTTT
>-|TRBJ1-1|TRBV25-1|-
CASSESGVMHTEAFF
TGTGCCAGCAGTGAATCGGGGGTTATGCACACTGAAGCTTTCTTT
>-|TRBJ1-2|TRBV15|-
CATSRDQGGDGYTF
TGTGCCACCAGCAGAGATCAAGGCGGGGATGGCTACACCTTC
>-|TRBJ1-1|TRBV9|-
CASSPQGEVTEAFF
TGTGCCAGCAGCCCCCAGGGTGAGGTCACTGAAGCTTTCTTT
>-|TRBJ1-5|TRBV7-8|-
CASSPGTSASNQPQHF
TGTGCCAGCAGCCCGGGGACTTCCGCAAGCAATCAGCCCCAGCATTTT
>-|TRBJ1-2|TRBV5-1|-
CASSREAQLGSTF
TGCGCCAGCAGTCGGGAGGCACAGTTGGGATCCACCTTC
>TRBD2|TRBJ2-5|TRBV11-1|-
CASSLGPAGVSETQYF
TGTGCCAGCAGCTTAGGGCCAGCGGGAGTGTCAGAGACCCAGTACTTC
>-|TRBJ2-1|TRBV10-3|once
CAISESPLSDEQFF
TGTGCCATCAGTGAGTCCCCCCTTAGCGATGAGCAGTTCTTC
>-|TRBJ2-3|TRBV6-4|-
CASNKRYTQYF
TGTGCCAGCAACAAGAGGTATACGCAGTATTTT
>-|TRBJ1-2|TRBV28|-
CASTLGGRTPNYGYTF
TGTGCCAGCACCCTGGGAGGGAGAACCCCCAACTATGGCTACACCTTC
>TRBD2|TRBJ2-7|TRBV28|once
CASSLGTSGAYEQYF
TGTGCCAGCAGCCTCGGGACTAGCGGGGCCTACGAGCAGTACTTC
>TRBD1|TRBJ2-7|TRBV27|-
CASSFGQGYEQYF
TGTGCCAGCAGTTTTGGACAGGGGTACGAGCAGTACTTC
>-|TRBJ2-5|TRBV5-1|-
CASSTLEETQYF
TGCGCCAGCAGCACGCTAGAAGAGACCCAGTACTTC
>TRBD1|TRBJ1-2|TRBV13|-
CASSQRDRGNLYGYTF
TGTGCCAGCAGCCAGCGGGACAGGGGGAACCTCTATGGCTACACCTTC
>TRBD1|TRBJ2-3|TRBV15|-
CATSRDGLDRDTDTQYF
TGTGCCACCAGCAGAGATGGCCTGGACAGGGACACAGATACGCAGTATTTT
>-|TRBJ2-7|TRBV5-1|few
CASSPQGLQGTAEQYF
TGCGCCAGCAGCCCCCAAGGTTTACAGGGGACTGCCGAGCAGTACTTC
>-|TRBJ1-1|TRBV15|few
CATSREVQTMNTEAFF
TGTGCCACCAGCAGAGAGGTACAGACCATGAACACTGAAGCTTTCTTT
>TRBD2|TRBJ2-7|TRBV14|-
CASSHRSLAGFVYEQYF
TGTGCCAGCAGCCACCGCTCCTTAGCGGGGTTCGTCTACGAGCAGTACTTC
>TRBD1|TRBJ2-7|TRBV2|-
CASDPGTGETYEQYF
TGTGCCAGCGACCCCGGGACAGGGGAAACCTACGAGCAGTACTTC
>-|TRBJ2-7|TRBV11-2|-
CASSLGAQEFGDEQYF
TGTGCCAGCAGCTTAGGGGCGCAGGAATTTGGCGACGAGCAGTACTTC
>-|TRBJ2-7|TRBV27|-
CASSLSGHTTSYEQYF
TGTGCCAGCAGTTTATCCGGACACACAACCTCCTACGAGCAGTACTTC
>-|TRBJ1-1|TRBV7-9|-
CASSSTGNTEAFF
TGTGCCAGCAGCTCGACAGGGAACACTGAAGCTTTCTTT
>-|TRBJ1-4|TRBV18|once
CASSLGLVELFF
TGTGCCAGCTCACTAGGACTAGTGGAACTGTTTTTT
>-|TRBJ1-4|TRBV6-5|few
CASSYSTRGPEKLFF
TGTGCCAGCAGTTACTCGACCAGGGGCCCTGAAAAACTGTTTTTT
>-|TRBJ1-5|TRBV10-3|-
CAISESGGGNQPQHF
TGTGCCATCAGTGAGTCCGGGGGAGGCAATCAGCCCCAGCATTTT
>TRBD1|TRBJ1-2|TRBV6-4|-
CASSEDRDRYGYTF
TGTGCCAGCAGTGAAGACAGGGATCGCTATGGCTACACCTTC
>-|TRBJ1-1|TRBV5-4|few
CASSWDISNTEAFF
TGTGCCAGCAGTTGGGACATTTCGAACACTGAAGCTTTCTTT
>-|TRBJ2-7|TRBV28|-
CASSSPTYEQYF
TGTGCCAGCAGTTCTCCTACCTACGAGCAGTACTTC
>TRBD1|TRBJ1-2|TRBV5-6|-
CASSLADRVRGYTF
TGTGCCAGCAGCCTGGCGGACAGGGTTAGGGGCTACACCTTC
>TRBD1|TRBJ1-5|TRBV6-5|-
CASSSRQGNQPQHF
TGTGCCAGCAGTTCAAGACAGGGAAATCAGCCCCAGCATTTT
>TRBD1|TRBJ2-4|TRBV11-2|-
CASSSPRDSPLAKNIQYF
TGTGCCAGCAGCTCCCCCCGGGACAGTCCTCTAGCCAAAAACATTCAGTACTTC
>-|TRBJ2-3|TRBV13|-
CASSLGGLGGDTQYF
TGTGCCAGCAGCTTAGGCGGGTTGGGGGGAGATACGCAGTATTTT
>TRBD2|TRBJ2-3|TRBV6-5|-
CASSSSGSFTDTQYF
TGTGCCAGCAGCTCTAGCGGGAGCTTCACAGATACGCAGTATTTT